These 2 T cell receptor beta chains originate from one sample sequenced in a study of blood T cells in healthy people across ages (dated by TCRdb to between 2014 and 2017). Libraries came from 5' RACE. This sample was sequenced with an Illumina HiSeq 2500. A second PCR of about 7 to 12 cycles was run with a J-beta primer mix and a sample-barcoded 5' primer. TCRdb itself trimmed the public reads at Q25 with fastp, ran MiXCR and retained productive beta chains. Under each unique CDR3 protein, matching rows form one entry showing the most common genes and DNA. The sample table records fewer than 650,000 distinct CDR3 sequences; 25% to 35% of these occur just once. Approximately 3.3% of the sample goes to the ten largest clones. The same data also contributed to another study, on T cells of mothers and their children.

Specimen: blood. The receptors here all came from a boy aged 2 to 10 in good health.

This clonotype turned up a few times. The chain couples TRBV18 to TRBJ1-4, with 9 bases lining up with TRBD1. CDR3 length equals 15 residues. CDR1 is KGHSH, CDR2 LQKENI, per germline. J lost 5 bases, V lost 3 bases, and 4 bases had no gene match. This CDR3 is CASSPTGTGNEKLFF. The CDR3 nucleotides are TGTGCCAGCTCACCGACCGGGACAGGGAATGAAAAACTGTTTTTT. Full variable domain (remainder filled in from reference TRBV18 and TRBJ1-4): NAGVMQNPRHLVRRRGQEARLRCSPMKGHSHVYWYRQLPEEGLKFMVYLQKENIIDESGMPKERFSAEFPKEGPSILRIQQVVRGDSAAYFCASSPTGTGNEKLFFGSGTQLSVL.

This clonotype was counted between two and nine times. The rearrangement joins TRBV4-2 to TRBJ1-5; a weak D match, TRBD1 (5 bases). CDR3 length equals 15 residues. V was trimmed by 4 bases and J by 2 bases, leaving 12 bases between them. Germline CDR1 reads LGHNA; CDR2 reads YNFKEQ. CDR3 loop: CASSRSQGGNQPQHF. The CDR3 DNA follows: TGTGCCAGCAGCCGCTCTCAGGGCGGCAATCAGCCCCAGCATTTT.